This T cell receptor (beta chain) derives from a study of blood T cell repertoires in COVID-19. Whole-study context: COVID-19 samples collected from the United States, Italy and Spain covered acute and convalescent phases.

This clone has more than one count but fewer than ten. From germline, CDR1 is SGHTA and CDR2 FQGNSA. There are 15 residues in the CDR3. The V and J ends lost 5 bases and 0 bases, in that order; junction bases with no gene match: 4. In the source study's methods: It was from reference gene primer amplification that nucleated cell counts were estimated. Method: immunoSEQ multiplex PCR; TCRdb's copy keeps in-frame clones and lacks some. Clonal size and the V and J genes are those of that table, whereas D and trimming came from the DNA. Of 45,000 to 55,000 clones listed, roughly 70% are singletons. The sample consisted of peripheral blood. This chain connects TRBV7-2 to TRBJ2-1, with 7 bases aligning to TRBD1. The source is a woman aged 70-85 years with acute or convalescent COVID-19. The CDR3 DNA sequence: TGTGCCAGCAGCCCGGACAGGAGCTCCTACAATGAGCAGTTCTTC. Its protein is CASSPDRSSYNEQFF.